This T cell receptor beta chain was profiled in a study of early T cells in non-severe SARS-CoV-2 infection. Study-wide background: Chains were unpaired, as sequencing was done on bulk RNA from unsorted whole blood.

Ten or more counts support this clonotype. Its cognate antigen is unknown. Deletions cut 7 bases from V and 3 bases from J, with 16 bases between. The CDR3 is 15 residues long. Germline values: CDR1 MNHNY, CDR2 SVGAGI (reference sequence). Regarding the study as a whole: Database matching using VDJdb favored anti-spike CD8 responses, with private and CD4 specificities left missing.

TCRdb ran MiXCR on the 5' RACE reads and lists one entry per CDR3 protein. Here the sample spans fewer than 45,000 distinct CDR3 sequences, 9% to 10% being singletons. The chain uses TRBV6-6 and TRBJ1-3, with no clear D. Sequencing was carried out using whole blood. The source of this sequence is an adult who was a healthcare worker with PCR-confirmed SARS-CoV-2 infection or an uninfected control (not recorded which). DNA for the CDR3: TGTGCCAGCACCCCCGGAGGGAGGGTTGGAAACACCATATATTTT. Its translation: CASTPGGRVGNTIYF.